The clone carrying this T cell receptor (beta chain) has a handful of counts. Its antigen is unidentified. The beta constant-region primer was an equimolar mix of two oligonucleotides covering TRBC1 and TRBC2. Four rounds of PCR amplified the ligated cDNA using nested alpha and beta constant-region primers plus SP2. Ligation attached a single-stranded oligonucleotide with a 12-nucleotide UMI and the SP2 primer to the cDNA 3' end. MiXCR, applied by TCRdb to the UMI-ligation and nested PCR reads, yields one record per CDR3 protein. The sample shows 120,000 to 150,000 distinct CDR3 sequences, under 25% of them seen only once. CDR1 is LNHNV and CDR2 is YYDKDF in the germline V gene (reference sequence). The CDR3 length is 16 residues. The V end lost 5 bases, the J end lost 5 bases, and 19 bases lay between the germline ends. These data come from a study of naive and memory T cell subsets. CD4+ T cell IFNgamma after overnight CMV lysate exposure gave donor CMV status. Cells stained for CD3, CD4, CD8, CD45RA and CD27 were sorted into four subsets.

Study-wide points: Naive repertoires, especially CD8, held a few larger clonotypes, possibly memory cells re-expressing CD45RA. The power law exponent of TCR abundance differed between naive and memory cells.

The sequence derives from a human donor in good health. The rearrangement joins TRBV15 to TRBJ2-1; D might be TRBD1 (5 bases). What was sequenced was naive CD4+ T cells from blood. In DNA form, the CDR3 reads TGTGCCACCAGCGGGCGGACACGTACAATTGACAATGAGCAGTTCTTC. Its protein product is CATSGRTRTIDNEQFF.